This entry concerns a single T cell receptor (beta chain). When the RNA was reverse transcribed, random hexamers were used with an input of roughly 0.5 to 1 ug. MiXCR, run by TCRdb on the immunoSEQ multiplex PCR reads, gives a single entry per CDR3 protein. The sample has fewer than 350,000 distinct CDR3 sequences, 65% to 90% seen once; the top ten hold 0.2% to 0.25%. The CDR3 has 16 amino acids. The trim removed 1 base at V and 6 bases at J, leaving 9 bases unmatched. CDR1 is MNHEY and CDR2 is SVGEGT in the germline V gene. This specimen comes from a study of CD8 T cells in Susac syndrome. Sequencing input: CD8+ T cells from PBMCs. The rearrangement uses TRBV6-2 or TRBV6-3 and TRBJ2-1; TRBD2 matches 7 bases. This receptor was taken from a human donor with multiple sclerosis. CDR3 in DNA: TGTGCCAGCAGTTACTGGATAGCGGGTACGTTCAATGAGCAGTTCTTC. Residues: CASSYWIAGTFNEQFF.